Presented here are 18 T cell receptor beta chains from one specimen sequenced in a study of T cell responses to AZD1222 COVID-19 vaccine. Sequencing used immunoSEQ multiplex PCR; TCRdb keeps in-frame clones, though not all of them. The sample has over 100,000 clones, roughly 87% seen once; the top ten hold roughly 5%. Sequences were derived from peripheral blood, sampled on day 0 of AZD1222 vaccination. Source of these receptors: an adult in good health.

The gene calls are TRBV28 and TRBJ1-3, with TRBD1 matching over 11 bases. CDR1 MDHEN and CDR2 SYDVKM come from the germline V gene. This CDR3 spans 17 amino acids. V dropped 4 bases and J dropped 3; count of bases not matched to a gene: 8. DNA for the CDR3: TGTGCCAGCAGTTCCAACTCAGGGACAGGGGGTGGAAACACCATATATTTT. Protein sequence: CASSSNSGTGGGNTIYF.

V usage is TRBV21-1 and J usage is TRBJ1-2; TRBD1, the D gene given by the table, was not confirmed from the DNA. TRBV21-1 is noted as a pseudogene. CDR3 length: 14 residues. DNA for the CDR3: TGTGCCAGCAGCAAATACGAGGGGGCCAATGGCTACACCTTC. This encodes CASSKYEGANGYTF.

The rearrangement uses TRBV28 and TRBJ2-1; D may be TRBD2 (5 bases). This CDR3 has 15 amino acids. Germline CDR1 MDHEN, CDR2 SYDVKM. The V and J ends lost 5 bases and 2 bases respectively, with 13 bases between them. The CDR3 DNA reads as TGTGCCAGCAGTGTACCCGCGGGTGCCTACAATGAGCAGTTCTTC. Translation: CASSVPAGAYNEQFF.

The J gene is TRBJ2-3, the V gene TRBV9, with 8 bases that match TRBD2. Trimming cost V 5 bases and J 2 bases; bases outside gene matches: 4. The CDR3 has 14 amino acids. From germline, CDR1 is SGDLS and CDR2 YYNGEE. DNA of the CDR3: TGTGCCAGCAGAGGAGCGGGGGCCACAGATACGCAGTATTTT. Encoded protein: CASRGAGATDTQYF.

This rearrangement joins TRBV20-1 to TRBJ1-1; D perhaps matches TRBD1 (5 bases). V shed 3 bases and J shed 0 bases, with 11 bases lying between them. CDR3 length equals 14 residues. The germline gives CDR1 DFQATT, CDR2 SNEGSKA (reference sequence). CDR3 sequence: CSASEDTVNTEAFF. The CDR3 DNA reads as TGCAGTGCTAGTGAGGACACGGTGAACACTGAAGCTTTCTTT.

The gene calls are TRBV4-2 and TRBJ2-5; 14 nucleotides align to TRBD2. The CDR3 length is 17 residues. Germline V gene sequence: CDR1 LGHNA, CDR2 YNFKEQ. V was clipped by 5 bases and J by 3 bases; unmatched bases: 8. CDR3 coding DNA: TGTGCCAGCAGCTCAGGGACTAGCGGGGGAGTGGAAGAGACCCAGTACTTC. This codes for CASSSGTSGGVEETQYF.

The chain uses TRBV28 and TRBJ1-2; the match to TRBD1 covers 7 bases. With 8 bases clipped from V and 0 bases from J, the junction kept 6 bases outside the gene matches. Germline assignment: CDR1 MDHEN and CDR2 SYDVKM. This CDR3 contains 14 residues. The CDR3 DNA follows: TGTGCCAGCGCGGGGACAGAGACTAACTATGGCTACACCTTC. It translates to CASAGTETNYGYTF.

J is TRBJ1-2 and V is TRBV5-5, with D possibly being TRBD1 (5 bases). Trimming took 0 bases from V and 7 from J, leaving 16 bases between them. The CDR3 has 15 residues. Per the germline V gene, CDR1 is SGHKS and CDR2 is YYEKEE (reference sequence). The chain's CDR3 is CASSLARAGQGGYTF. In nucleotides, the CDR3 is TGTGCCAGCAGCTTGGCCAGGGCAGGCCAGGGTGGCTACACCTTC. Drawing the rest from reference TRBV5-5 and TRBJ1-2, the complete variable domain is DAGVTQSPTHLIKTRGQQVTLRCSPISGHKSVSWYQQVLGQGPQFIFQYYEKEERGRGNFPDRFSARQFPNYSSELNVNALLLGDSALYLCASSLARAGQGGYTFGSGTRLTVV.

This clone was seen a single time. The CDR3 region is CASENRGSNQPQHF. The CDR3 DNA is TGTGCCAGTGAGAACAGGGGCAGCAATCAGCCCCAGCATTTT. The V call is TRBV19, the J call TRBJ1-5; 7 nucleotides line up with TRBD1. Per the germline V gene, CDR1 is LNHDA and CDR2 is SQIVND (reference sequence). V lost 8 bases, J lost 1 base, and 5 bases stayed unmatched. This CDR3 is built from 14 residues.

This clone was detected only a few times. The rearrangement joins TRBV2 to TRBJ1-5; D is unclear. Germline assignment: CDR1 SNHLY and CDR2 FYNNEI. This CDR3 is built from 14 residues. Between the trimmed V and J ends, which lost 0 bases and 8 bases, there was a span of 11 bases. The CDR3 protein is CASSEAITEKPQHF. CDR3 DNA: TGTGCCAGCAGTGAAGCGATCACCGAGAAGCCCCAGCATTTT.

The chain couples TRBV27 to TRBJ1-2, with D unresolved. Germline CDR1 MNHEY, CDR2 SMNVEV (reference sequence). This CDR3 is 10 amino acids long. V lost 8 bases and J 5 bases, leaving 6 bases between the germline ends. The DNA for the CDR3 is TGTGCCAGCCCTTATTATGGCTACACCTTC. It translates to CASPYYGYTF.

This chain connects TRBV10-1 to TRBJ1-1; D not certain. Trimming took off 6 bases at V and 1 base at J, with 9 bases between the two ends. Germline CDR1 and CDR2: WNHNN and SYGVQD (reference sequence). This CDR3 spans 13 amino acids. CDR3: CASSVSRNTEAFF. CDR3 DNA: TGCGCCAGCAGCGTTTCAAGGAACACTGAAGCTTTCTTT.

The chain has TRBV11-3 and TRBJ2-7; the D is unclear. Trimming removed 1 base from V and 3 bases from J, with 10 bases in between. Germline values: CDR1 SGHNT, CDR2 YENEEA. The CDR3 totals 14 residues. The CDR3 loop reads CASSLVPTDYEQYF. As DNA, the CDR3 is TGTGCCAGCAGCTTAGTCCCCACCGACTACGAGCAGTACTTC. Variable domain in full (rest from reference TRBV11-3 and TRBJ2-7): EAGVVQSPRYKIIEKKQPVAFWCNPISGHNTLYWYLQNLGQGPELLIRYENEEAVDDSQLPKDRFSAERLKGVDSTLKIQPAELGDSAVYLCASSLVPTDYEQYFGPGTRLTVT.

V is TRBV18 and J is TRBJ1-1, with 7 bases that match TRBD1. Losses at the gene ends were 6 bases for V and 0 bases for J; bases not matched to a gene: 4. The CDR3 has 14 amino acids. From germline, CDR1 is KGHSH and CDR2 LQKENI. The CDR3 here is CASSQQGMNTEAFF. The CDR3 DNA reads TGTGCCAGCTCCCAACAGGGGATGAACACTGAAGCTTTCTTT.

The chain uses TRBV19 and TRBJ1-5, with D tentatively TRBD1 (5 bases). From germline, CDR1 is LNHDA and CDR2 SQIVND (reference sequence). The CDR3 totals 15 residues. V was trimmed by 6 bases and J by 1 base, leaving 13 bases between them. CDR3 in amino acids: CASRVQDRSNQPQHF. Here the CDR3 DNA reads TGTGCCAGTAGGGTACAGGACCGAAGCAATCAGCCCCAGCATTTT.

The CDR3 sequence: CASKGGEKLFF. CDR3 bases: TGTGCCAGCAAAGGTGGCGAAAAACTGTTTTTT. The genes are TRBV28 and TRBJ1-4, with D unresolved. Germline CDR1 is MDHEN and CDR2 is SYDVKM. V lost 7 bases and J lost 8, with 8 bases in between. The CDR3 contains 11 residues.

The V call is TRBV28, the J call TRBJ1-1; no definite D call. The CDR3 runs 14 residues. Germline assignment: CDR1 MDHEN and CDR2 SYDVKM. V gave up 1 base and J gave up 4 bases, with 10 bases separating them. This CDR3 is CASSLSRAGTEAFF. CDR3 nucleotides: TGTGCCAGCAGTTTATCGAGGGCGGGCACTGAAGCTTTCTTT.

The V gene is TRBV23-1, the J gene TRBJ2-7; unclear D gene. TRBV23-1 is an open reading frame, and its role is uncertain. CDR3 length equals 14 residues. V lost 4 bases and J lost 0, with 10 bases in between. The CDR3 loop reads CASSLTFSSYEQYF. The CDR3 nucleotides are TGCGCCAGCAGTCTCACCTTCAGCTCCTACGAGCAGTACTTC.